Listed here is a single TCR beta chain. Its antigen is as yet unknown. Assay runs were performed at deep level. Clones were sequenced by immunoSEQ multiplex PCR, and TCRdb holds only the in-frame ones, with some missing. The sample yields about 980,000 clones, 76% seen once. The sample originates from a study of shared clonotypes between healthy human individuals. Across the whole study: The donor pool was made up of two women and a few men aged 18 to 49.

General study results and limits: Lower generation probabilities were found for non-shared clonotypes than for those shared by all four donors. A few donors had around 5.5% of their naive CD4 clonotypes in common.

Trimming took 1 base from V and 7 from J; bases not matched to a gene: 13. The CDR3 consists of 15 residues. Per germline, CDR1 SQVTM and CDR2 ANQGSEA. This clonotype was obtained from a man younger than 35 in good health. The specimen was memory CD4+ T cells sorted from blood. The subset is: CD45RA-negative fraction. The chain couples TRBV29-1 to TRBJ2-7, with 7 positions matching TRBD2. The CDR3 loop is CSVEGGQAGVREQYF. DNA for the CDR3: TGCAGCGTTGAAGGCGGTCAGGCGGGAGTTCGGGAGCAGTACTTC.